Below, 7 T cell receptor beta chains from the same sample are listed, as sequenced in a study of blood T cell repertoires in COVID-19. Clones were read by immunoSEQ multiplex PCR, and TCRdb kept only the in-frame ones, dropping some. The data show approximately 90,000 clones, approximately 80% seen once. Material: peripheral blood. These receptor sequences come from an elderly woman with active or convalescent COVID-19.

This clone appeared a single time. The CDR3 DNA reads TGTGCCAGCAGCTGGGGGCCCGGCAATCAGCCCCAGCATTTT. It is translated as CASSWGPGNQPQHF. This chain links TRBV3-1 (or the pseudogene TRBV3-2) with TRBJ1-5, with D possibly being TRBD1 (6 bases). CDR1 and CDR2 from the germline V gene are LGHDT and YNNKEL (reference sequence). V lost 5 bases and J 2 bases, leaving 10 bases between the germline ends. The CDR3 extends over 14 amino acids.

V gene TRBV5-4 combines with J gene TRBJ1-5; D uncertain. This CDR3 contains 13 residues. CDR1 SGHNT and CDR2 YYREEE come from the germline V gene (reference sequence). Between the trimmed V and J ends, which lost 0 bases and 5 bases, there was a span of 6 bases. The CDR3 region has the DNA TGTGCCAGCAGCTTGGACAATTATCAGCCCCAGCATTTT. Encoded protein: CASSLDNYQPQHF.

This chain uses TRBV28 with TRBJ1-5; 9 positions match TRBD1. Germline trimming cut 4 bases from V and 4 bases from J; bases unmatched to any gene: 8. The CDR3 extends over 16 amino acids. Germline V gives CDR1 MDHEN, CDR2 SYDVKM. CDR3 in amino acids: CASSSRTGDPNQPQHF. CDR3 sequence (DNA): TGTGCCAGCAGTTCAAGGACAGGGGACCCAAATCAGCCCCAGCATTTT.

CDR3 in DNA: TGTGCCAGCAGTTTGGGGGGGGCCACCGGGGAGCTGTTTTTT. Protein sequence: CASSLGGATGELFF. The chain is built from TRBV28 and TRBJ2-2; a possible D gene is TRBD2 (7 bases). V lost 3 bases, J lost 4 bases, and 9 bases lay in between. The germline CDR1 and CDR2 sequences are MDHEN and SYDVKM. CDR3 length equals 14 residues.

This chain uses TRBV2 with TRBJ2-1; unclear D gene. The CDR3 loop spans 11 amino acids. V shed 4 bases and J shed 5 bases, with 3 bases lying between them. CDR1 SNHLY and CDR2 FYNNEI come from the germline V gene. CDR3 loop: CASSADNEQFF. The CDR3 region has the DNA TGTGCCAGCAGTGCTGACAATGAGCAGTTCTTC.

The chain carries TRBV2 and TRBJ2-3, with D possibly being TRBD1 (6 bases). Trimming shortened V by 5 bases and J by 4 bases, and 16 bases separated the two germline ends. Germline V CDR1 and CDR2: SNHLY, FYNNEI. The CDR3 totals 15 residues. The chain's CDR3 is CASSRDQQGSDTQYF. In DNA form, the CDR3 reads TGTGCCAGCAGTCGGGACCAACAGGGATCAGATACGCAGTATTTT. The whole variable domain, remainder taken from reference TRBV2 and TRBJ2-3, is EPEVTQTPSHQVTQMGQEVILRCVPISNHLYFYWYRQILGQKVEFLVSFYNNEISEKSEIFDDQFSVERPDGSNFTLKIRSTKLEDSAMYFCASSRDQQGSDTQYFGPGTRLTVL.

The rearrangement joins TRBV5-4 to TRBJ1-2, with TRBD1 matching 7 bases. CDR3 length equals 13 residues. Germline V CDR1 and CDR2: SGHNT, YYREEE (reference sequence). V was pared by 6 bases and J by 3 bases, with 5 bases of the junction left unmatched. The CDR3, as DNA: TGTGCCAGCACCTTTACAGGGGACTATGGCTACACCTTC. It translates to CASTFTGDYGYTF.